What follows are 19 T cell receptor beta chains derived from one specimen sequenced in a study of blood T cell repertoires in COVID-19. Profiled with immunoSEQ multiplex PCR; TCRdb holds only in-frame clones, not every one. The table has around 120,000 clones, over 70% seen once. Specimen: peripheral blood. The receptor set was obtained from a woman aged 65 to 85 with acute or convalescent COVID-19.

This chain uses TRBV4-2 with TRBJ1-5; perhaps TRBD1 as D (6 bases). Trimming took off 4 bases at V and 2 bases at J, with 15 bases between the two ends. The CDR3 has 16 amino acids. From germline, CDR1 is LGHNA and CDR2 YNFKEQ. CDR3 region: CASSPSQGFGNQPQHF. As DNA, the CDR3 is TGTGCCAGCAGCCCGTCCCAGGGGTTCGGCAATCAGCCCCAGCATTTT.

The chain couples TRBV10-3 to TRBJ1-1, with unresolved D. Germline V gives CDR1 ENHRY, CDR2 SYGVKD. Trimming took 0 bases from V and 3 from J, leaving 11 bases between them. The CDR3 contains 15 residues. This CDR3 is CAISESGRSYTEAFF. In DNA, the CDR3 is TGTGCCATCAGTGAGTCTGGGAGAAGCTACACTGAAGCTTTCTTT.

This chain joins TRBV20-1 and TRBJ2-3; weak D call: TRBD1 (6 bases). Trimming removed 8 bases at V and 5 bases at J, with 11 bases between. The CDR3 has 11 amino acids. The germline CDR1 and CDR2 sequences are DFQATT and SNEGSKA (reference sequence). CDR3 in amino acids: CSPKGGDTQYF. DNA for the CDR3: TGCAGTCCCAAAGGGGGAGATACGCAGTATTTT.

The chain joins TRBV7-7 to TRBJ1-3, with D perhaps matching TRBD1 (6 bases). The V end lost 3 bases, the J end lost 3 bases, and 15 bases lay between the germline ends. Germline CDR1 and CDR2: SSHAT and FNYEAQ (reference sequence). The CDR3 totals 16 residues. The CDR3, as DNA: TGTGCCAGCAGCTTCGGGACACCTTTAATTGGAAACACCATATATTTT. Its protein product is CASSFGTPLIGNTIYF.

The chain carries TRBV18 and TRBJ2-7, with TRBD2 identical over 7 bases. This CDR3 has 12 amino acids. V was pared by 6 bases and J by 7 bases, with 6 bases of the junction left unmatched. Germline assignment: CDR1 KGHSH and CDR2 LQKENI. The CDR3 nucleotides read TGTGCCAGCTCGGTCGGGGAGGGAGAGCAGTACTTC. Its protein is CASSVGEGEQYF.

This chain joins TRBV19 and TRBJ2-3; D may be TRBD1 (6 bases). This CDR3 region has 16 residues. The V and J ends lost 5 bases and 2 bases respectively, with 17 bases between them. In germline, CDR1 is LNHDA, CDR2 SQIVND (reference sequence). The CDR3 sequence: CASSPGDGRVTDTQYF. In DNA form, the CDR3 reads TGTGCCAGTAGTCCAGGGGACGGCAGGGTCACAGATACGCAGTATTTT.

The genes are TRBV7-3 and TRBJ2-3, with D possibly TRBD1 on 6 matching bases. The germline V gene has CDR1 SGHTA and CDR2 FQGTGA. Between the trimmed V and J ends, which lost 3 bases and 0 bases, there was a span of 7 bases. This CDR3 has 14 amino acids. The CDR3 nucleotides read TGTGCCAGCAGCTTGACAGGAAGCACAGATACGCAGTATTTT. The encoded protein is CASSLTGSTDTQYF.

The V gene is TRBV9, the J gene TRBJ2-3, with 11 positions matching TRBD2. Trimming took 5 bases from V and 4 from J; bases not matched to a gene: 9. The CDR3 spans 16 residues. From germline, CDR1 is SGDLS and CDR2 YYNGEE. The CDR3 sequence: CASSGLAGGHSDTQYF. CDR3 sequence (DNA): TGTGCCAGCAGTGGATTAGCGGGGGGGCACTCAGATACGCAGTATTTT.

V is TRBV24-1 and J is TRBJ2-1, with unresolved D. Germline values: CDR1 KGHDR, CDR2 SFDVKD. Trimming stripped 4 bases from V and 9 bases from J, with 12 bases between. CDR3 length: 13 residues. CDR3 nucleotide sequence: TGTGCCACCAGTGACTTAGCTAGGAGTGAGCAGTTCTTC. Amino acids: CATSDLARSEQFF.

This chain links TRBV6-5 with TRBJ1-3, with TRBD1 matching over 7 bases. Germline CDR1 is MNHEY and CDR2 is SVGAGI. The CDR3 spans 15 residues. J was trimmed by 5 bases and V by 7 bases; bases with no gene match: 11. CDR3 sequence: CASTATGTARNTIYF. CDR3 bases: TGTGCCAGCACCGCGACCGGGACAGCCCGAAACACCATATATTTT.

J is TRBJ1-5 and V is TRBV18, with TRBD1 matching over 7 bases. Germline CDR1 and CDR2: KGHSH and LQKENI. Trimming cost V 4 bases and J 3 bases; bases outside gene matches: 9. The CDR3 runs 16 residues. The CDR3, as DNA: TGTGCCAGCTCACAGATGACAGGGCCTTCCAATCAGCCCCAGCATTTT. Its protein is CASSQMTGPSNQPQHF.

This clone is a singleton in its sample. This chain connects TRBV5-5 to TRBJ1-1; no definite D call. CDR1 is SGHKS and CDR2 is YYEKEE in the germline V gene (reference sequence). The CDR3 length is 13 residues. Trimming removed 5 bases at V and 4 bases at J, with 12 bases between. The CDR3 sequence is CASSPRSPTEAFF. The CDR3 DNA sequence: TGTGCCAGCAGTCCGCGGAGCCCCACTGAAGCTTTCTTT.

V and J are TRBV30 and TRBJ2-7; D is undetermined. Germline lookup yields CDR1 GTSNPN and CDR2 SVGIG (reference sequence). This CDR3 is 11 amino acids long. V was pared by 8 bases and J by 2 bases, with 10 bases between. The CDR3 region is CARGSTYEQYF. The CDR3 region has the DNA TGTGCCAGAGGATCGACCTACGAGCAGTACTTC.

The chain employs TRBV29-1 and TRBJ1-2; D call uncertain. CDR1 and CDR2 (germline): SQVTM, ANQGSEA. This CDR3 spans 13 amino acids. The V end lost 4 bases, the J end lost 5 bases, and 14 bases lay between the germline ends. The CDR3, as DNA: TGCAGCGTTGGCCCTACCTCAGGTTATGGCTACACCTTC. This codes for CSVGPTSGYGYTF.

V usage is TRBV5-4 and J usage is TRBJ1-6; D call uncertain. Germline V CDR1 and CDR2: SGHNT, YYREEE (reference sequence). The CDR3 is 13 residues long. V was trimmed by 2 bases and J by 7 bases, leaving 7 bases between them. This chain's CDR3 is CASSFGENSPLHF. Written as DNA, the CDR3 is TGTGCCAGCAGCTTCGGGGAAAATTCACCCCTCCACTTT. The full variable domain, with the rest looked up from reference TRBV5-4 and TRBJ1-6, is ETGVTQSPTHLIKTRGQQVTLRCSSQSGHNTVSWYQQALGQGPQFIFQYYREEENGRGNFPPRFSGLQFPNYSSELNVNALELDDSALYLCASSFGENSPLHFGNGTRLTVT.

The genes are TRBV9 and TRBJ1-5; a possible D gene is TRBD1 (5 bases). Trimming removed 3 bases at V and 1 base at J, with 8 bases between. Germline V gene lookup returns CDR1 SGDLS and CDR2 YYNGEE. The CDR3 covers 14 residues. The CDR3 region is CASSGQGSNQPQHF. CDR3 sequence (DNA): TGTGCCAGCAGCGGTCAGGGAAGCAATCAGCCCCAGCATTTT.

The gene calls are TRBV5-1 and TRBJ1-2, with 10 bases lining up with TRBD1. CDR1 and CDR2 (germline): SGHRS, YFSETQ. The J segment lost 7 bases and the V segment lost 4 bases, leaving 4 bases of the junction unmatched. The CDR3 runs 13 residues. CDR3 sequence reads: CASSRTGGSGYTF. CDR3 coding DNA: TGCGCCAGCAGCCGGACAGGGGGAAGTGGCTACACCTTC.

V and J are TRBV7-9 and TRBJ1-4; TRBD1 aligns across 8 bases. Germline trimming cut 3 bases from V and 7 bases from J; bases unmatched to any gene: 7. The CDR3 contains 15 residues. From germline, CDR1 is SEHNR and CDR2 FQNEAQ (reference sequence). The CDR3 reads CASSLDRQGPEKLFF. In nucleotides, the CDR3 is TGTGCCAGCAGCTTGGACCGACAGGGGCCTGAAAAACTGTTTTTT.

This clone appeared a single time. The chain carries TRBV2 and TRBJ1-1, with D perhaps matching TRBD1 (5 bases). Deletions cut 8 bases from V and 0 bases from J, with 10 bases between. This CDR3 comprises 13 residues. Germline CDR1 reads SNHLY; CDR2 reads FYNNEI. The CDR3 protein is CASGGDMNTEAFF. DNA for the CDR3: TGTGCCAGCGGGGGGGATATGAACACTGAAGCTTTCTTT.